The present T cell receptor (beta chain) was sequenced within a study of siplizumab effects on memory and regulatory T cells. Study results and limitations: The diversity of naive T cells seemed greater than that of memory cells, and their alloresponse contribution seemed major. Confirmatory evidence of suppressive function in proliferating siplizumab-culture Tregs was not obtained. Fewer alloreactive sequences mapped to unstimulated CD4+ memory cells under siplizumab. The study found that mappable alloreactive CD4+ clones averaged approximately 69% Treg-derived with siplizumab and over 25% in controls.

The table lists this clone with a count of one. Antigen unknown. The protocol was immunoSEQ multiplex PCR, while the TCRdb copy is restricted to in-frame clones and leaves out a portion. Among approximately 58,000 clones listed, more than 80% were seen once. Sequences were obtained from CD8+ T cells sorted from blood. The receptor was derived from a human donor in good health.

In DNA form, the CDR3 reads TGTGCCTGGAACCGGGACAGGGGTTACGAGCAGTACTTC. Protein: CAWNRDRGYEQYF. V gene TRBV30 combines with J gene TRBJ2-7; 10 bases map to TRBD1. V lost 4 bases, J lost 4 bases, and 4 bases stayed unmatched. The CDR3 consists of 13 residues. Germline V lookup: CDR1 GTSNPN, CDR2 SVGIG (reference sequence). The full variable domain, its missing parts supplied by reference TRBV30 and TRBJ2-7, is SQTIHQWPATLVQPVGSPLSLECTVEGTSNPNLYWYRQAAGRGLQLLFYSVGIGQISSEVPQNLSASRPQDRQFILSSKKLLLSDSGFYLCAWNRDRGYEQYFGPGTRLTVT.